The clone carrying this T cell receptor (beta chain) was seen only a few times. Between the trimmed V and J ends, which lost 7 bases and 2 bases, there was a span of 17 bases. The CDR3 is 16 amino acids. Germline-derived CDR1 and CDR2 are LNHNV and YYDKDF (reference sequence). TCRdb reprocessed the RT-PCR reads via MiXCR and lists one record per CDR3 protein. Counted here are hundreds of thousands of distinct CDR3 sequences, 14% occurring once; the ten biggest clones make up 3.6%. V gene TRBV15 combines with J gene TRBJ2-2; no clear D. Input material: memory CD4+ T cells from blood. This TCR was sampled from a female donor in good health, serving as a healthy control. The CDR3 sequence: CATKAPGAPNTGELFF. For the CDR3, the DNA is TGTGCCACCAAAGCTCCGGGTGCCCCTAACACCGGGGAGCTGTTTTTT.